The sequence of this TCR beta chain was determined in a study of PD-1 blockade in classical Hodgkin lymphoma. The time point: newly diagnosed, previously untreated cHL patient sample. Researchers used magnetic negative selection to pull out pure CD4+ T cells from thawed PBMCs. For comparison, PBMCs from newly diagnosed, untreated classical Hodgkin lymphoma were used. V lost 5 bases, J lost 4 bases, and 15 bases lay in between. This CDR3 is 15 amino acids long. Germline V gene lookup returns CDR1 SGHAT and CDR2 FQNNGV. The protocol was immunoSEQ multiplex PCR, while the TCRdb copy is restricted to in-frame clones and leaves out a portion. The table has about 22,000 clones, approximately 89% seen once.

The sequencing sample was made of CD4+ T cells from blood. This chain joins TRBV11-2 and TRBJ1-5; D not certain. The receptor was derived from a human donor with classical Hodgkin lymphoma. CDR3 DNA: TGTGCCAGCAGCCAGACCAACAGCTTGAATCAGCCCCAGCATTTT. This gives the protein CASSQTNSLNQPQHF.